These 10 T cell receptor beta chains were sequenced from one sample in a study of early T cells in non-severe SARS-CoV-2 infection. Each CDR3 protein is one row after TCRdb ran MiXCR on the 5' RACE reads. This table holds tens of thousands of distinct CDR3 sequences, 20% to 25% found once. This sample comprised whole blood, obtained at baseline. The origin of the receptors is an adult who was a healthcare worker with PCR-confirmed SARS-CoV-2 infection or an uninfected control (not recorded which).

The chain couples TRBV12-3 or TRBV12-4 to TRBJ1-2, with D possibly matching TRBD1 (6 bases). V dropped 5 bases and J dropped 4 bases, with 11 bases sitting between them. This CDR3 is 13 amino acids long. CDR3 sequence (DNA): TGTGCCAGCAGTCCATTCAGGGGCTATGGCTACACCTTC. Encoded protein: CASSPFRGYGYTF.

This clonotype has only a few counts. CDR3 nucleotide sequence: TGCAGTGCCTTCCAGCATGGCACCGGGGAGCTGTTTTTT. This codes for CSAFQHGTGELFF. The chain links TRBV20-1 to TRBJ2-2; D is unresolved. V lost 6 bases to trimming and J lost 4 bases, with 12 bases between them. This CDR3 region has 13 residues. CDR1 DFQATT and CDR2 SNEGSKA come from the germline V gene (reference sequence).

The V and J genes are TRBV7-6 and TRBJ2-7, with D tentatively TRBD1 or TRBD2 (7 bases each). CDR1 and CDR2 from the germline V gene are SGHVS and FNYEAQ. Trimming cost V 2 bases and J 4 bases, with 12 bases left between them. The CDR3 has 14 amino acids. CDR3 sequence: CASSLSRGGYEQYF. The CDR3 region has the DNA TGTGCCAGCAGCTTAAGCAGGGGGGGATACGAGCAGTACTTC.

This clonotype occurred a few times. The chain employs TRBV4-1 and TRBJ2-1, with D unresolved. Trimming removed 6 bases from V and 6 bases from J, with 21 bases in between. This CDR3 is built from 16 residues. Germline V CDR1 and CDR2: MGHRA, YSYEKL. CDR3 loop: CASRLLVGLPGNEQFF. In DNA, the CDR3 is TGCGCCAGCAGACTCCTTGTAGGCCTTCCGGGCAATGAGCAGTTCTTC.

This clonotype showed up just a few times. The CDR3 DNA sequence: TGTGCCACCAGCAGCCCCCCCGGAGGCTCCGGAGCTAGCACAGATACGCAGTATTTT. It encodes CATSSPPGGSGASTDTQYF. This rearrangement joins TRBV15 to TRBJ2-3; tentative D call: TRBD2 (5 bases). From germline, CDR1 is LNHNV and CDR2 YYDKDF (reference sequence). The germline V and J ends were trimmed by 3 bases and 0 bases, with 22 bases remaining between them. The CDR3 totals 19 residues.

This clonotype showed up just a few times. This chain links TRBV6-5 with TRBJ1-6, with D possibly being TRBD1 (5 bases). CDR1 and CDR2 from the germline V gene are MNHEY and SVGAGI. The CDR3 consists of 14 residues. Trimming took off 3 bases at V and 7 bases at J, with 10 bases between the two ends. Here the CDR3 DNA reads TGTGCCAGCAGTTATAGGGGTGACAATTCACCCCTCCACTTT. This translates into CASSYRGDNSPLHF.

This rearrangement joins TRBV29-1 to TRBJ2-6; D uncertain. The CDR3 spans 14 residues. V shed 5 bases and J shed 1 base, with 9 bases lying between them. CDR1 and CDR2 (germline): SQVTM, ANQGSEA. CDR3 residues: CSVSAPSGANVLTF. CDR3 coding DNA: TGCAGCGTTTCAGCACCTTCTGGGGCCAACGTCCTGACTTTC.

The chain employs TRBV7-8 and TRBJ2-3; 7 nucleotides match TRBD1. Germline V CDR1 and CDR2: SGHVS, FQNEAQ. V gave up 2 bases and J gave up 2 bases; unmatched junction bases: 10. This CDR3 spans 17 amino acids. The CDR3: CASSLSPKGGFTDTQYF. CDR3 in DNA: TGTGCCAGCAGCTTATCCCCTAAAGGGGGCTTCACAGATACGCAGTATTTT.

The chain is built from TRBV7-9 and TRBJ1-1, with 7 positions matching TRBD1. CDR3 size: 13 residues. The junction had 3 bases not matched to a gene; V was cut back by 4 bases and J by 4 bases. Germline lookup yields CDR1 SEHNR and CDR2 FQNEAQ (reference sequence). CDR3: CASSSYRGTEAFF. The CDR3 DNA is TGTGCCAGCAGCTCCTACAGGGGCACTGAAGCTTTCTTT.

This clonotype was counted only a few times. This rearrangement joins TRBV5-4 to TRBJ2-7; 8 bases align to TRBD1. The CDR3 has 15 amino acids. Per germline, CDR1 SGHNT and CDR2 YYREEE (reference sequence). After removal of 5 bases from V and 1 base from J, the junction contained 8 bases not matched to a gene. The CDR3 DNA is TGTGCCAGCAGTACCGGGACAGGCTTTTCCTACGAGCAGTACTTC. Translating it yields CASSTGTGFSYEQYF.